This TCR beta chain was captured in a study of blood T cell repertoires in COVID-19. As for the study in general: There were acute and convalescent COVID-19 samples, and they came from the United States, Italy and Spain. Sample material is recorded as cDNA or gDNA derived from T cells, B-cell-depleted T cells, or PBMCs.

There are 15 residues in the CDR3. The V segment lost 2 bases and the J segment 6 bases; nucleotides outside the gene matches: 6. Germline CDR1 reads MNHNS; CDR2 reads SASEGT. This clone was detected once. Original processing notes: Estimates of nucleated cell counts were drawn from the amplification of reference gene primers. This table comes from immunoSEQ multiplex PCR, and its TCRdb copy is limited to in-frame clones, with some not included. V, J and clone size derive from that table, while D and trimming were established from the DNA sequence. Seen here are fewer than 200,000 clones, roughly 70% observed once, and the top ten hold about 3%.

Sequenced: peripheral blood. This clonotype was sampled from a woman aged 80 or over with acute or convalescent COVID-19. This rearrangement joins TRBV6-1 to TRBJ2-7, with 11 bases matching TRBD2. The DNA of the CDR3 is TGTGCCAGCAGTGAAATTGGGCTAGCGGGAGGCGAGCAGTACTTC. Its translation is CASSEIGLAGGEQYF.